This TCR beta chain was observed in a study of cytomegalovirus exposure and HLA in healthy donors. Study results and limitations: Among TCR sequences, most were rare, though some public TCRs appeared in many donors.

This clone was picked up a small number of times. Its specificity is not known. The repertoire was sequenced with immunoSEQ multiplex PCR; TCRdb's copy has only in-frame clones and lacks some. Found here are approximately 300,000 clones, about nine tenths of them singletons; the top ten hold about 0.91%. Source material: PBMCs. This TCR came from a woman aged 18-35 years in good health and CMV-seronegative.

The CDR3 here is CATSRDSGYEQYF. The CDR3 DNA sequence: TGTGCCACCAGCAGAGATTCGGGATACGAGCAGTACTTC. This chain uses TRBV15 with TRBJ2-7; D might be TRBD2 (5 bases). The CDR3 loop spans 13 amino acids. Looked up from germline, CDR1 is LNHNV and CDR2 is YYDKDF (reference sequence). V gave up 0 bases and J gave up 4 bases, with 7 bases separating them.